The rows below give T cell receptor beta chains drawn from one sample of a study of OX40 agonist ivuxolimab in advanced cancers. Generated by immunoSEQ multiplex PCR, the TCRdb table keeps only in-frame clones and is missing some. This sample carries tens of thousands of clones, 80% of them seen once, and the ten largest clones take 10%. The material was CD4+ or CD8+ T cells sorted from blood, obtained in a trial of the OX40 agonist ivuxolimab. All receptors derive from an adult with an advanced solid tumor such as melanoma, head and neck, liver or kidney cancer. CDR3s include the opening cysteine and the closing phenylalanine or tryptophan. A D gene is named only where the DNA matches it firmly. Not all rows give a size; the values are once, few, many and, for expanded clones, a class.

j_gene: TRBJ1-1; abundance: -; v_gene: TRBV4-1; d_gene: -; CDR3aa: CASSQDSRVGEAFF; CDR3nt: TGCGCCAGCAGCCAAGATTCAAGGGTCGGTGAAGCTTTCTTT
j_gene: TRBJ2-7; abundance: -; v_gene: TRBV28; d_gene: -; CDR3aa: CASSQGLEEQYF; CDR3nt: TGTGCCAGCAGTCAAGGACTCGAGGAGCAGTACTTC
j_gene: TRBJ1-2; abundance: once; v_gene: TRBV19; d_gene: -; CDR3aa: CASSIEARGYGYTF; CDR3nt: TGTGCCAGTAGTATCGAGGCCAGGGGCTATGGCTACACCTTC
j_gene: TRBJ2-7; abundance: -; v_gene: TRBV13; d_gene: TRBD2; CDR3aa: CASSFQKSGIRYEQYF; CDR3nt: TGTGCCAGCAGCTTCCAAAAAAGCGGGATTAGATACGAGCAGTACTTC
j_gene: TRBJ2-6; abundance: -; v_gene: TRBV10-1; d_gene: -; CDR3aa: CASSESTGGASSANVLTF; CDR3nt: TGCGCCAGCAGTGAGAGCACCGGGGGCGCCTCTTCGGCCAACGTCCTGACTTTC
j_gene: TRBJ2-2; abundance: -; v_gene: TRBV29-1; d_gene: TRBD2; CDR3aa: CSARTSGRTSTGELFF; CDR3nt: TGCAGCGCCCGGACTAGCGGGAGGACGAGCACCGGGGAGCTGTTTTTT
j_gene: TRBJ2-1; abundance: -; v_gene: TRBV5-6; d_gene: TRBD2; CDR3aa: CASIPPGGGDYNEQFF; CDR3nt: TGTGCCAGCATCCCACCGGGGGGTGGAGACTACAATGAGCAGTTCTTC
j_gene: TRBJ2-3; abundance: -; v_gene: TRBV21-1; d_gene: -; CDR3aa: CASSKPGLAGGEDTQYF; CDR3nt: TGTGCCAGCAGCAAACCGGGACTAGCGGGAGGGGAAGATACGCAGTATTTT
j_gene: TRBJ2-7; abundance: -; v_gene: TRBV6-6; d_gene: -; CDR3aa: CASSLTPDRPYEQYF; CDR3nt: TGTGCCAGCAGCTTGACTCCTGACAGACCCTACGAGCAGTACTTC
j_gene: TRBJ2-7; abundance: -; v_gene: TRBV6-1; d_gene: -; CDR3aa: CASSPRSIKTYEQYF; CDR3nt: TGTGCCAGCAGCCCTCGTAGCATCAAGACCTACGAGCAGTACTTC
j_gene: TRBJ1-1; abundance: few; v_gene: TRBV20-1; d_gene: -; CDR3aa: CSWGRGTEAFF; CDR3nt: TGCAGCTGGGGGAGGGGCACTGAAGCTTTCTTT
j_gene: TRBJ2-7; abundance: -; v_gene: TRBV5-1; d_gene: TRBD2; CDR3aa: CASSLRASGRGSYEQYF; CDR3nt: TGCGCCAGCAGCTTGAGGGCTAGCGGGAGGGGTTCCTACGAGCAGTACTTC
j_gene: TRBJ2-7; abundance: -; v_gene: TRBV19; d_gene: -; CDR3aa: CASSESGGISRGAEQYF; CDR3nt: TGTGCCAGTAGTGAAAGCGGAGGAATCAGCCGAGGAGCCGAGCAGTACTTC
j_gene: TRBJ2-5; abundance: many; v_gene: TRBV2; d_gene: TRBD2; CDR3aa: CASSDLPGAGAGGETQYF; CDR3nt: TGTGCCAGCAGTGACCTCCCGGGGGCGGGAGCGGGAGGGGAGACCCAGTACTTC
j_gene: TRBJ1-1; abundance: -; v_gene: TRBV5-4; d_gene: -; CDR3aa: CASSSGRPNTEAFF; CDR3nt: TGTGCCAGCAGCTCGGGACGGCCGAACACTGAAGCTTTCTTT
j_gene: TRBJ2-3; abundance: once; v_gene: TRBV6-5; d_gene: -; CDR3aa: CATRRGTDTQYF; CDR3nt: TGTGCCACTCGGCGGGGAACAGATACGCAGTATTTT
j_gene: TRBJ2-7; abundance: -; v_gene: TRBV27; d_gene: -; CDR3aa: CASSLGRASYEQYF; CDR3nt: TGTGCCAGCAGTTTAGGCAGGGCCAGCTACGAGCAGTACTTC
j_gene: TRBJ1-1; abundance: -; v_gene: TRBV6-6; d_gene: TRBD1; CDR3aa: CASSPRTGTAEAFF; CDR3nt: TGTGCCAGCAGTCCACGGACAGGGACGGCTGAAGCTTTCTTT
j_gene: TRBJ2-5; abundance: once; v_gene: TRBV2; d_gene: -; CDR3aa: CASSEEVSGRARYF; CDR3nt: TGTGCCAGCAGTGAAGAGGTTTCAGGCCGGGCTCGGTACTTC
j_gene: TRBJ1-6; abundance: -; v_gene: TRBV27; d_gene: TRBD1; CDR3aa: CASSPGQGWRDSPLHF; CDR3nt: TGTGCCAGCAGTCCCGGACAGGGATGGAGAGATTCACCCCTCCACTTT
j_gene: TRBJ1-6; abundance: once; v_gene: TRBV28; d_gene: -; CDR3aa: CASSRIDNSPLHF; CDR3nt: TGTGCCAGCAGCCGGATCGATAATTCACCCCTCCACTTT
j_gene: TRBJ1-1; abundance: -; v_gene: TRBV28; d_gene: -; CDR3aa: CASSLSGMNTEAFF; CDR3nt: TGTGCCAGCAGTTTATCGGGGATGAACACTGAAGCTTTCTTT
j_gene: TRBJ1-2; abundance: -; v_gene: TRBV13; d_gene: -; CDR3aa: CASSLGTNYGYTF; CDR3nt: TGTGCCAGCAGCTTAGGAACCAACTATGGCTACACCTTC
j_gene: TRBJ1-5; abundance: -; v_gene: TRBV19; d_gene: -; CDR3aa: CASSGRQREQPQHF; CDR3nt: TGTGCCAGTAGCGGTCGACAACGCGAGCAGCCCCAGCATTTT
j_gene: TRBJ2-3; abundance: -; v_gene: TRBV9; d_gene: -; CDR3aa: CASSVGSGLATDTQYF; CDR3nt: TGTGCCAGCAGCGTAGGGTCAGGGTTAGCGACAGATACGCAGTATTTT
j_gene: TRBJ2-7; abundance: -; v_gene: TRBV7-8; d_gene: TRBD2; CDR3aa: CASSLRRGRLAGVKSYEQYF; CDR3nt: TGTGCCAGCAGCTTAAGGCGGGGGCGACTAGCGGGAGTGAAATCCTACGAGCAGTACTTC
j_gene: TRBJ2-5; abundance: -; v_gene: TRBV10-2; d_gene: TRBD1; CDR3aa: CASSESGTGVQTQYF; CDR3nt: TGCGCCAGCAGTGAGTCCGGGACAGGGGTACAGACCCAGTACTTC
j_gene: TRBJ1-1; abundance: -; v_gene: TRBV29-1; d_gene: TRBD1; CDR3aa: CSVDDRAPGTEAFF; CDR3nt: TGCAGCGTTGACGACAGGGCTCCGGGAACTGAAGCTTTCTTT
j_gene: TRBJ2-7; abundance: few; v_gene: TRBV5-8; d_gene: -; CDR3aa: CASSLLGEPYEQYF; CDR3nt: TGTGCCAGCAGCTTGTTAGGGGAACCCTACGAGCAGTACTTC
j_gene: TRBJ2-7; abundance: -; v_gene: TRBV27; d_gene: TRBD1; CDR3aa: CATWTGRSYEQYF; CDR3nt: TGTGCCACCTGGACAGGGAGGTCCTACGAGCAGTACTTC
j_gene: TRBJ1-1; abundance: few; v_gene: TRBV7-9; d_gene: TRBD1; CDR3aa: CASSVRQGTWNTEAFF; CDR3nt: TGTGCCAGCAGCGTCAGACAGGGGACTTGGAACACTGAAGCTTTCTTT
j_gene: TRBJ2-1; abundance: few; v_gene: TRBV5-1; d_gene: -; CDR3aa: CASSPMTSSTEQFF; CDR3nt: TGCGCCAGCAGCCCGATGACTAGTTCAACTGAGCAGTTCTTC
j_gene: TRBJ1-4; abundance: -; v_gene: TRBV6-5; d_gene: -; CDR3aa: CASSYRRGTNEKLFF; CDR3nt: TGTGCCAGCAGTTACAGGAGGGGCACTAATGAAAAACTGTTTTTT
j_gene: TRBJ2-3; abundance: -; v_gene: TRBV28; d_gene: -; CDR3aa: CASSFPSTDTQYF; CDR3nt: TGTGCCAGCAGTTTCCCCTCCACAGATACGCAGTATTTT
j_gene: TRBJ2-2; abundance: -; v_gene: TRBV5-1; d_gene: TRBD1; CDR3aa: CASSPRTGYTGELFF; CDR3nt: TGCGCCAGCAGCCCGCGGACAGGATACACCGGGGAGCTGTTTTTT
j_gene: TRBJ2-2; abundance: -; v_gene: TRBV28; d_gene: TRBD1; CDR3aa: CASSSSGDRGPGELFF; CDR3nt: TGTGCCAGCAGCTCGTCGGGGGACAGGGGCCCCGGGGAGCTGTTTTTT
j_gene: TRBJ1-2; abundance: -; v_gene: TRBV6-1; d_gene: -; CDR3aa: CASSEAGTNYGYTF; CDR3nt: TGTGCCAGCAGTGAAGCAGGGACGAACTATGGCTACACCTTC
j_gene: TRBJ2-7; abundance: -; v_gene: TRBV7-2; d_gene: -; CDR3aa: CASSSGTSTYEQYF; CDR3nt: TGTGCCAGCAGCTCCGGGACTTCAACCTACGAGCAGTACTTC
j_gene: TRBJ1-1; abundance: -; v_gene: TRBV20-1; d_gene: -; CDR3aa: CSGGDNTEAFF; CDR3nt: TGCAGTGGAGGGGATAACACTGAAGCTTTCTTT
j_gene: TRBJ1-4; abundance: -; v_gene: TRBV9; d_gene: -; CDR3aa: CASSSAAASINEKLFF; CDR3nt: TGTGCCAGCAGCTCGGCGGCAGCTAGCATTAATGAAAAACTGTTTTTT
j_gene: TRBJ2-3; abundance: -; v_gene: TRBV6-5; d_gene: TRBD2; CDR3aa: CASSYHAGGGDTQYF; CDR3nt: TGTGCCAGCAGTTACCATGCGGGAGGGGGAGATACGCAGTATTTT
j_gene: TRBJ1-1; abundance: once; v_gene: TRBV28; d_gene: -; CDR3aa: CASSPQWGEAFF; CDR3nt: TGTGCCAGCAGTCCGCAATGGGGTGAAGCTTTCTTT
j_gene: TRBJ1-1; abundance: -; v_gene: TRBV28; d_gene: -; CDR3aa: CASALRSPLVSEAFF; CDR3nt: TGTGCCAGCGCCTTAAGGTCACCGCTTGTCAGCGAAGCTTTCTTT
j_gene: TRBJ1-2; abundance: -; v_gene: TRBV10-3; d_gene: -; CDR3aa: CAISEMGANYGYTF; CDR3nt: TGTGCCATCAGTGAAATGGGGGCAAACTATGGCTACACCTTC
j_gene: TRBJ1-2; abundance: -; v_gene: TRBV5-6; d_gene: -; CDR3aa: CASSLGWELNYGYTF; CDR3nt: TGTGCCAGCAGCTTGGGTTGGGAACTGAACTATGGCTACACCTTC
j_gene: TRBJ2-2; abundance: -; v_gene: TRBV6-6; d_gene: -; CDR3aa: CASSPTGNTGELFF; CDR3nt: TGTGCCAGCAGCCCGACGGGGAACACCGGGGAGCTGTTTTTT
j_gene: TRBJ2-7; abundance: once; v_gene: TRBV18; d_gene: -; CDR3aa: CASSPPGQWAYEQYF; CDR3nt: TGTGCCAGCTCACCACCCGGACAGTGGGCCTACGAGCAGTACTTC